The 18 T cell receptor beta chains listed next were all sequenced from one sample in a study of blood T cells in healthy people across ages. A second PCR of 7 to 11 cycles used a sample-barcoded 5' primer and a J-beta primer mix. MiXCR was run by TCRdb on the 5' RACE reads, yielding one entry per CDR3 protein. The sample contains around 1.5 million distinct CDR3 sequences, around two fifths of which appear only once. What was sequenced was blood. These receptors originate from a woman in her late teens or twenties in good health.

The chain uses TRBV6-5 and TRBJ1-4, with 8 bases fitting TRBD1. This CDR3 has 12 amino acids. Germline CDR1 and CDR2: MNHEY and SVGAGI. With V trimmed by 8 bases and J by 8 bases, 4 bases remained unmatched. In DNA form, the CDR3 reads TGTGCCAGCCGGGACAGGCGAGAAAAACTGTTTTTT. Translating gives CASRDRREKLFF.

This clonotype was detected a few times. The chain uses TRBV20-1 and TRBJ1-4, with 9 bases fitting TRBD1. Unmatched junction bases numbered 7, after V lost 0 bases and J lost 8 bases. CDR1 and CDR2 from the germline V gene are DFQATT and SNEGSKA (reference sequence). This CDR3 spans 15 amino acids. The CDR3 is CSARDKGQGNEKLFF. The CDR3, as DNA: TGCAGTGCTAGAGATAAGGGACAGGGTAACGAAAAACTGTTTTTT.

In the case of this clonotype: The junction and the germline gene differ at one end; a read error may be behind it. J is TRBJ2-7 and V is TRBV6-6; D gene ambiguous. Germline CDR1 is MNHNY and CDR2 is SVGAGI (reference sequence). CDR3 length: 14 residues. CDR3 region: CASTTDGTNYEQCF. CDR3 in DNA: TGTGCCAGCACCACTGACGGAACCAACTACGAGCAGTGCTTC.

Regarding this clonotype: Just one base apart from a much larger clone, this may be a read error. The chain is built from TRBV20-1 and TRBJ2-1; 8 bases agree with TRBD2. The CDR3 extends over 12 amino acids. CDR1 is DFQATT, CDR2 SNEGSKA, per germline (reference sequence). After removal of 3 bases from V and 10 bases from J, the junction contained 5 bases not matched to a gene. The CDR3 nucleotides are TGCAGTGCTAGCCACTCGGGAGGGGAGCAGTTCTTC. This gives the protein CSASHSGGEQFF.

This clonotype was observed many times. The chain carries TRBV29-1 and TRBJ2-3; 7 bases line up with TRBD2. The CDR3 is made up of 17 amino acids. V lost 5 bases to trimming and J lost 4 bases; unmatched junction nucleotides: 18. In germline, CDR1 is SQVTM, CDR2 ANQGSEA. The CDR3 DNA reads TGCAGCGTTCCACGGTCTGCCCGGGAGGTTTCGGCAGATACGCAGTATTTT. Translated: CSVPRSAREVSADTQYF.

V usage is TRBV7-6 and J usage is TRBJ2-3; 7 bases line up with TRBD1. After removal of 6 bases from V and 1 base from J, the junction contained 7 bases not matched to a gene. Germline CDR1 SGHVS, CDR2 FNYEAQ. This CDR3 comprises 15 residues. The CDR3 protein is CASRRQGEGTDTQYF. For the CDR3, the DNA is TGTGCCAGCAGGCGACAGGGTGAAGGCACAGATACGCAGTATTTT.

To note about this clonotype: One base away lies a much larger clone, so this may be a sequencing read error. This sequence joins TRBV12-3 or TRBV12-4 and TRBJ2-5; no firm D call. The end of the DNA aligns better with TRBJ2-1, so the J call may be wrong. The CDR3 extends over 10 amino acids. DNA for the CDR3: TGTGCCAGCAGTTCTGAGACCCAGTTCTTC. Protein product: CASSSETQFF.

In this sample, this clonotype turned up a few times. V and J are TRBV20-1 and TRBJ2-1; no firm D call. The CDR3 has 17 amino acids. Germline V gene sequence: CDR1 DFQATT, CDR2 SNEGSKA (reference sequence). Trimming stripped 0 bases from V and 3 bases from J, with 18 bases between. The DNA for the CDR3 is TGCAGTGCTAGAGATCTTAGTTCGGCGGATCTCTACAATGAGCAGTTCTTC. It is translated as CSARDLSSADLYNEQFF.

CDR3 nucleotides: TGTGCCAGCAGTGAATACGACTTGGGCAGCGAGCAGTACTTC. It codes for CASSEYDLGSEQYF. The chain joins TRBV6-1 to TRBJ2-1, with D unresolved. The J call may not be correct, given that the DNA end is closer to TRBJ2-7. The CDR3 is 14 amino acids. Looked up from germline, CDR1 is MNHNS and CDR2 is SASEGT.

The chain joins TRBV7-9 to TRBJ2-1; TRBD1 matches at 12 bases. Trimming removed 3 bases from V and 9 bases from J; junction bases left unmatched: 9. Germline CDR1 reads SEHNR; CDR2 reads FQNEAQ (reference sequence). The CDR3 runs 16 residues. DNA for the CDR3: TGTGCCAGCAGCTTCGGGGGGACAGGGGGCTTGGGTGAGCAGTTCTTC. Residues: CASSFGGTGGLGEQFF.

This clonotype was seen more than once but under ten times. The chain uses TRBV7-9 and TRBJ2-5; 11 bases fit TRBD2. The J call may be wrong; the DNA end is better matched by TRBJ2-7. From germline, CDR1 is SEHNR and CDR2 FQNEAQ (reference sequence). This CDR3 contains 14 residues. CDR3 DNA sequence: TGTGCCAGCAGCTTCACTAGCGGGAGTGGCGAGCAGTACTTC. As protein: CASSFTSGSGEQYF.

The rearrangement uses TRBV28 and TRBJ2-2; 8 nucleotides line up with TRBD1. Germline CDR1 is MDHEN and CDR2 is SYDVKM. V trimming: 4 bases; J trimming: 4 bases; junction bases outside the gene matches: 5. This CDR3 has 15 amino acids. CDR3 DNA sequence: TGTGCCAGCAGTTCTTGGGACAGGAGCACCGGGGAGCTGTTTTTT. Its translation is CASSSWDRSTGELFF.

The V gene is TRBV3-1, the J gene TRBJ1-3; D unclear. Germline CDR1 and CDR2: LGHDT and YNNKEL (reference sequence). The CDR3 runs to 13 residues. V was pared by 3 bases and J by 0 bases, with 3 bases between. In DNA, the CDR3 is TGTGCCAGCAGCCAGTCCTCTGGAAACACCATATATTTT. It is translated as CASSQSSGNTIYF.

The gene calls are TRBV27 and TRBJ1-2, with a possible D match to TRBD1 (6 bases). The CDR3 contains 15 residues. Trimming cost V 6 bases and J 3 bases, with 17 bases left between them. The germline V gene has CDR1 MNHEY and CDR2 SMNVEV (reference sequence). The chain's CDR3 is CASSQEGGGDYGYTF. The CDR3 DNA is TGTGCCAGCAGCCAAGAAGGCGGGGGCGACTATGGCTACACCTTC.

Comments on this clonotype: The junction shows a germline mismatch at one end, possibly a read error. V is TRBV15 and J is TRBJ2-1, with D possibly TRBD2 on 6 matching bases. The CDR3 sequence is 14 residues long. Germline values: CDR1 LNHNV, CDR2 YYDKDF (reference sequence). CDR3 DNA: TGTGCCACCAGCAAAGCGGGTTCCTACAATAAGCAGTTCTTC. Amino acid sequence: CATSKAGSYNKQFF.

This clonotype was counted between two and nine times. The gene calls are TRBV5-5 and TRBJ1-6; tentative D call: TRBD1 (5 bases). The V end lost 6 bases, the J end lost 1 base, and 14 bases lay between the germline ends. The CDR3 covers 16 residues. CDR1 is SGHKS and CDR2 is YYEKEE in the germline V gene (reference sequence). CDR3 nucleotide sequence: TGTGCCAGCATCTCGGGGGGAGGATCCTATAATTCACCCCTCCACTTT. Protein: CASISGGGSYNSPLHF.

This clonotype was seen a handful of times. The chain recombines TRBV7-9 with TRBJ1-2; D is unresolved. Deletions cut 0 bases from V and 3 bases from J, with 8 bases between. Germline V gene lookup returns CDR1 SEHNR and CDR2 FQNEAQ (reference sequence). The CDR3 loop spans 14 amino acids. The chain's CDR3 is CASSLAVGHYGYTF. For the CDR3, the DNA is TGTGCCAGCAGCTTAGCGGTCGGACACTATGGCTACACCTTC.

In this sample, this clonotype turned up a few times. CDR3 region: CSAPATYGNEQFF. CDR3 DNA sequence: TGCAGTGCTCCCGCCACGTACGGCAATGAGCAGTTCTTC. The genes are TRBV20-1 and TRBJ2-1; D gene ambiguous. The length of the CDR3 is 13 residues. V gave up 5 bases and J gave up 6 bases, with 14 bases separating them. Germline V lookup: CDR1 DFQATT, CDR2 SNEGSKA (reference sequence).